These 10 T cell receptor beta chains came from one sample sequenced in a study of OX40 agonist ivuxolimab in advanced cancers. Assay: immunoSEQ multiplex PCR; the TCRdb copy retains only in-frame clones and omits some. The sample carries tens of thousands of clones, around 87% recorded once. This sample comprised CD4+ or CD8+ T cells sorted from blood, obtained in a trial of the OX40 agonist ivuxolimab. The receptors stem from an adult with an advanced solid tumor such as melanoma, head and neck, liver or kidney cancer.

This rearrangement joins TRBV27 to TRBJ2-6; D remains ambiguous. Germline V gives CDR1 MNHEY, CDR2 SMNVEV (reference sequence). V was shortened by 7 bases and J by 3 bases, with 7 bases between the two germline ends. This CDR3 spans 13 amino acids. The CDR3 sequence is CASTPNGANVLTF. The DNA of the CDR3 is TGTGCCAGCACCCCGAATGGGGCCAACGTCCTGACTTTC.

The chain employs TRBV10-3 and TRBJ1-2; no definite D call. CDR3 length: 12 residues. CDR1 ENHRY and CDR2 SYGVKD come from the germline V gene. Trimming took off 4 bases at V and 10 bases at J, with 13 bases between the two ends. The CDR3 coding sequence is TGTGCCATCAGTGTAACCCCGAACGACTACACCTTC. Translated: CAISVTPNDYTF.

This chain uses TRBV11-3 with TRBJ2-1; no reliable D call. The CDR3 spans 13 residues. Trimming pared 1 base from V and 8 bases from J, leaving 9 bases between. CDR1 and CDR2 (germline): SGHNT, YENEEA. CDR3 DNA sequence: TGTGCCAGCAGCTTAGGAGGTGTCCATGAGCAGTTCTTC. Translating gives CASSLGGVHEQFF.

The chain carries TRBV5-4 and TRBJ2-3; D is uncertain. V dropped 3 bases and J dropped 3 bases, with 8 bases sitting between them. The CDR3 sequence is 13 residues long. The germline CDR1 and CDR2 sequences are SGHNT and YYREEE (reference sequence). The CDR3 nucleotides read TGTGCCAGCAGCTCCCCAATGACAGATACGCAGTATTTT. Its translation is CASSSPMTDTQYF.

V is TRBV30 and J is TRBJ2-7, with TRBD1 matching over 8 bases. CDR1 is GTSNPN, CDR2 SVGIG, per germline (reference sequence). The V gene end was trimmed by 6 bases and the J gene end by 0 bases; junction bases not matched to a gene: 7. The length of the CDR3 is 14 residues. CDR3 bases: TGTGCCTGTGACAGGACAGGGCGCTCCTACGAGCAGTACTTC. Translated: CACDRTGRSYEQYF.

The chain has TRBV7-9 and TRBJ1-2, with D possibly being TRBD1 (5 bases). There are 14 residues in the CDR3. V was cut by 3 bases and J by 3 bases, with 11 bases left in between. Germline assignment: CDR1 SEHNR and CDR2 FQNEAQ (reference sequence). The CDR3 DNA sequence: TGTGCCAGCAGCTTCGAGGGACCGGACTATGGCTACACCTTC. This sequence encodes CASSFEGPDYGYTF.

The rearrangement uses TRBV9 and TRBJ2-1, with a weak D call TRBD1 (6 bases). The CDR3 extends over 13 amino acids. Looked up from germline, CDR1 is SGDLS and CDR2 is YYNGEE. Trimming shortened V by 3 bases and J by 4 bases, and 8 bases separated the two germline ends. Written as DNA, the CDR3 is TGTGCCAGCAGCGGGGGGCTTTACAATGAGCAGTTCTTC. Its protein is CASSGGLYNEQFF. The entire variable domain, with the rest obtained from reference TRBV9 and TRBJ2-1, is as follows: DSGVTQTPKHLITATGQRVTLRCSPRSGDLSVYWYQQSLDQGLQFLIQYYNGEERAKGNILERFSAQQFPDLHSELNLSSLELGDSALYFCASSGGLYNEQFFGPGTRLTVL.

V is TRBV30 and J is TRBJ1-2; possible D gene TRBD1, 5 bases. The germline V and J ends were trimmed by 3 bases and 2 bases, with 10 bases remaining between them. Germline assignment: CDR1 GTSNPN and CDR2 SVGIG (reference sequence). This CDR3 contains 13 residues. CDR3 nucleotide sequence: TGTGCCTGGAGGAGAGGGGCCAACTATGGCTACACCTTC. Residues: CAWRRGANYGYTF.

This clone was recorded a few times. Here the CDR3 reads CASSLAPPPSDTQYF. Written as DNA, the CDR3 is TGTGCCAGCAGCTTAGCGCCCCCTCCGTCAGATACGCAGTATTTT. The V and J genes are TRBV7-6 and TRBJ2-3; D uncertain. This CDR3 has 15 residues. Per germline, CDR1 SGHVS and CDR2 FNYEAQ. V lost 0 bases, J lost 4 bases, and 11 bases lay in between.

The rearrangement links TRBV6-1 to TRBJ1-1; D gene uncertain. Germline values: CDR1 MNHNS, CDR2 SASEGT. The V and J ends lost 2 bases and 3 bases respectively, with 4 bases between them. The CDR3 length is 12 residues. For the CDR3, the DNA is TGTGCCAGCAGTGAATTGGACACTGAAGCTTTCTTT. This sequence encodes CASSELDTEAFF.